Below are 15 T cell receptor beta chains sequenced from a single sample in a study of cytomegalovirus exposure and HLA in healthy donors. Primers for the PCR totalled 60 Vbeta and 13 Jbeta. The assay was immunoSEQ multiplex PCR, and TCRdb's table has in-frame clones only and misses some. Of 200,000 to 250,000 clones listed, around four fifths were seen once; the top ten hold 0.58%. The specimen sequenced was PBMCs. All receptors come from a woman aged 40 to 49 in good health and CMV-seronegative.

This clone was detected a few times. V gene TRBV11-3 combines with J gene TRBJ1-3; no firm D call. The V gene's germline CDR1 is SGHNT and CDR2 YENEEA. The CDR3 totals 16 residues. V dropped 2 bases and J dropped 1 base, with 12 bases sitting between them. This CDR3 reads CASSLWNSVSGNTIYF. The CDR3 nucleotides are TGTGCCAGCAGCTTATGGAACAGTGTTTCTGGAAACACCATATATTTT.

The chain joins TRBV15 to TRBJ1-1; possibly TRBD1 for D (6 bases). This CDR3 has 13 residues. V lost 3 bases and J 5 bases, leaving 10 bases between the germline ends. Germline V CDR1 and CDR2: LNHNV, YYDKDF (reference sequence). The CDR3 bases are TGTGCCACCAGCAGGGACAGTAGGACTGAAGCTTTCTTT. As protein: CATSRDSRTEAFF.

This clone appeared once. The chain joins TRBV9 to TRBJ2-5; 12 nucleotides agree with TRBD1. The length of the CDR3 is 15 residues. CDR1 and CDR2 (germline): SGDLS, YYNGEE. The junction had 5 bases not matched to a gene; V was cut back by 3 bases and J by 5 bases. CDR3: CASSAGTGGAETQYF. The CDR3, as DNA: TGTGCCAGCAGCGCCGGGACAGGGGGCGCCGAGACCCAGTACTTC.

CDR3 in DNA: TGTGCCTGGGCTCGCGTTTCACCCCTCCACTTT. It encodes CAWARVSPLHF. V gene TRBV30 combines with J gene TRBJ1-6; D ambiguous. The V gene's germline CDR1 is GTSNPN and CDR2 SVGIG (reference sequence). Trimming left V 5 bases short and J 9 bases short, with 8 bases between. The CDR3 runs to 11 residues.

V usage is TRBV6-6 and J usage is TRBJ1-1, with 7 bases fitting TRBD1. V was pared by 10 bases and J by 1 base, with 6 bases of the junction left unmatched. Germline values: CDR1 MNHNY, CDR2 SVGAGI (reference sequence). CDR3 size: 13 residues. CDR3: CATTQGTNTEAFF. The CDR3, as DNA: TGTGCCACTACACAGGGGACGAACACTGAAGCTTTCTTT.

The CDR3 reads CASSEPPLGGQTQYF. In DNA, the CDR3 is TGTGCCAGCAGTGAACCCCCGCTGGGTGGGCAGACCCAGTACTTC. The chain carries TRBV6-1 and TRBJ2-5; D is unclear. V was pared by 2 bases and J by 6 bases, with 16 bases between. Germline CDR1 is MNHNS and CDR2 is SASEGT. CDR3 size: 15 residues.

The V call is TRBV7-9, the J call TRBJ1-1, with D possibly matching TRBD1 (5 bases). In germline, CDR1 is SEHNR, CDR2 FQNEAQ (reference sequence). Trimming took off 1 base at V and 4 bases at J, with 10 bases between the two ends. This CDR3 spans 14 amino acids. CDR3 residues: CASSLVTGVTEAFF. In DNA form, the CDR3 reads TGTGCCAGCAGCTTAGTCACAGGAGTCACTGAAGCTTTCTTT.

The chain combines TRBV5-6 with TRBJ1-2; 10 positions agree with TRBD1. The ends lost 3 bases at V and 13 bases at J; junction bases unmatched: 15. The CDR3 has 15 amino acids. The V gene's germline CDR1 is SGHDT and CDR2 YYEEEE. CDR3 coding DNA: TGTGCCAGCAGCTCCGCCGGGACAGGGGTGACGAGGGGCACCTTC. Amino acid sequence: CASSSAGTGVTRGTF.

This chain links TRBV29-1 with TRBJ1-2, with 7 bases lining up with TRBD1. This CDR3 has 15 amino acids. Germline assignment: CDR1 SQVTM and CDR2 ANQGSEA. The J segment lost 2 bases and the V segment lost 0 bases, leaving 6 bases of the junction unmatched. The CDR3 region has the DNA TGCAGCGTTGAAGATCGCCAACAGGGGAACTATGGCTACACCTTC. Protein product: CSVEDRQQGNYGYTF.

This clone was observed a few times. V gene TRBV7-9 combines with J gene TRBJ1-6; perhaps TRBD1 as D (5 bases). Trimming shortened V by 5 bases and J by 8 bases, and 13 bases separated the two germline ends. The germline V gene encodes CDR1 SEHNR and CDR2 FQNEAQ (reference sequence). The CDR3 spans 14 residues. The DNA of the CDR3 is TGTGCCAGCAGCCTTACAGGACCGGATTCACCCCTCCACTTT. Amino acids: CASSLTGPDSPLHF.

Note on this clone: Other DNA sequences from this sample encode an identical CDR3 as well. This chain uses TRBV7-9 with TRBJ2-7; 9 positions match TRBD1. The CDR3 has 13 residues. The germline V gene has CDR1 SEHNR and CDR2 FQNEAQ (reference sequence). V shed 3 bases, J shed 5 bases, and the junction held 2 bases outside the gene matches. The CDR3 bases are TGTGCCAGCAGCTTGGACAGGGGAAACGAGCAGTACTTC. It codes for CASSLDRGNEQYF.

The sample holds a few counts of this clone. The chain couples TRBV6-1 to TRBJ2-2, with D tentatively TRBD1 (6 bases). This CDR3 comprises 14 residues. Germline values: CDR1 MNHNS, CDR2 SASEGT. Trimming pared 8 bases from V and 5 bases from J, leaving 15 bases between. As DNA, the CDR3 is TGTGCCAGCCAAGCGGTACAGGGAACCGGGGAGCTGTTTTTT. This sequence encodes CASQAVQGTGELFF.

The rearrangement uses TRBV7-8 and TRBJ2-4; 8 bases align to TRBD2. V shed 0 bases, J shed 2 bases, and the junction held 9 bases outside the gene matches. Germline V gene data show CDR1 as SGHVS and CDR2 as FQNEAQ. The CDR3 loop spans 18 amino acids. As DNA, the CDR3 is TGTGCCAGCAGCTTAGCCCGGGGGGGTCAGGGTACCAAAAACATTCAGTACTTC. This sequence encodes CASSLARGGQGTKNIQYF.

V and J are TRBV29-1 and TRBJ2-7; 8 nucleotides align to TRBD1. CDR3 length: 12 amino acids. J lost 3 bases, V lost 7 bases, and 5 bases had no gene match. In germline, CDR1 is SQVTM, CDR2 ANQGSEA. The CDR3 bases are TGCAGCGGGACCGGGACAGGCTACGAGCAGTACTTC. As protein: CSGTGTGYEQYF.

The V gene is TRBV6-5, the J gene TRBJ2-7; the D gene is possibly TRBD1 (6 bases). Germline loops: CDR1 MNHEY, CDR2 SVGAGI. This CDR3 has 15 amino acids. V was cut by 6 bases and J by 2 bases, with 17 bases left in between. The CDR3 loop is CASRRLDRNTYEQYF. In DNA, the CDR3 is TGTGCCAGCAGGAGGTTGGACAGAAACACCTACGAGCAGTACTTC.